One sample yielded the 30 T cell receptor beta chains listed below, sequenced in a study of radiation and T cells in renal cell carcinoma. Time point reported: baseline pretreatment blood. Specified treatment: 15 Gy SBRT to primary tumor, nephrectomy 4 weeks later. Libraries were prepared by immunoSEQ multiplex PCR; TCRdb keeps only in-frame clonotypes and omits some of them. The table shows more than 140,000 clones, with roughly 83% occurring only once. The specimen comprised blood, sampled from a patient whose treatment included radiotherapy and nephrectomy. The receptors were gathered from a woman in her 50s with renal cell carcinoma.

This rearrangement joins TRBV19 to TRBJ1-4; D might be TRBD1 (5 bases). There are 14 residues in the CDR3. CDR1 is LNHDA, CDR2 SQIVND, per germline (reference sequence). CDR3 DNA: TGTGGGGACTTACAGCGAAGCACTAATGAAAAACTGTTTTTT. It encodes CGDLQRSTNEKLFF.

This clone occurred a few times. CDR3 coding DNA: TGTGCCACCAGCGCCGGGACAGGGCACCAGCCCCAGCATTTT. It is translated as CATSAGTGHQPQHF. The rearrangement joins TRBV15 to TRBJ1-5, with 9 positions matching TRBD1. This CDR3 has 14 amino acids. From germline, CDR1 is LNHNV and CDR2 YYDKDF (reference sequence). V shed 5 bases, J shed 7 bases, and the junction held 6 bases outside the gene matches.

The chain recombines TRBV7-9 with TRBJ1-1; D gene ambiguous. CDR1 is SEHNR, CDR2 FQNEAQ, per germline (reference sequence). The CDR3 contains 12 residues. The germline V and J ends were trimmed by 1 base and 6 bases, with 6 bases remaining between them. This CDR3 reads CASSLDDSEAFF. CDR3 nucleotide sequence: TGTGCCAGCAGCTTAGATGATTCTGAAGCTTTCTTT.

The table lists this clone with a few counts. The rearrangement joins TRBV7-8 to TRBJ1-2; no firm D call. Germline CDR1 reads SGHVS; CDR2 reads FQNEAQ. This CDR3 spans 16 amino acids. Trimming pared 1 base from V and 7 bases from J, leaving 19 bases between. DNA for the CDR3: TGTGCCAGCAGCTTAGGATCAGTGGATGCAACTGGTGGCTACACCTTC. As protein: CASSLGSVDATGGYTF.

The J gene is TRBJ2-7, the V gene TRBV18, with 7 bases that match TRBD2. The V gene end was trimmed by 3 bases and the J gene end by 6 bases; junction bases not matched to a gene: 11. In germline, CDR1 is KGHSH, CDR2 LQKENI. The CDR3 has 15 residues. The CDR3 sequence: CASSPGAGYRGEQYF. The CDR3 DNA reads as TGTGCCAGCTCACCCGGAGCGGGGTATCGGGGCGAGCAGTACTTC.

The chain couples TRBV7-2 to TRBJ2-3; possible D gene TRBD2, 6 bases. Germline CDR1 is SGHTA and CDR2 is FQGNSA. The CDR3 spans 13 residues. Trimming shortened V by 4 bases and J by 12 bases, and 17 bases separated the two germline ends. The chain's CDR3 is CASSWGLSGSQYF. The CDR3 DNA sequence: TGTGCCAGCAGCTGGGGACTCTCGGGGTCCCAGTATTTT.

The rearrangement joins TRBV4-3 to TRBJ2-3; D not certain. The CDR3 has 16 amino acids. Trimming took off 0 bases at V and 1 base at J, with 11 bases between the two ends. Per the germline V gene, CDR1 is LGHNA and CDR2 is YSLEER. The CDR3 DNA reads TGCGCCAGCAGCCAAGATGCGAGCCGTGGCACAGATACGCAGTATTTT. Amino acids: CASSQDASRGTDTQYF.

V gene TRBV29-1 combines with J gene TRBJ1-1; 10 positions match TRBD1. The CDR3 consists of 13 residues. V was pared by 4 bases and J by 5 bases, with 4 bases of the junction left unmatched. Germline lookup yields CDR1 SQVTM and CDR2 ANQGSEA. This chain's CDR3 is CSVGQGASTEAFF. CDR3 bases: TGCAGCGTTGGACAGGGGGCGTCGACTGAAGCTTTCTTT.

The CDR3 sequence is CASSTSGNSYEQYF. The CDR3 nucleotides read TGTGCCAGCAGTACTAGCGGGAACTCCTACGAGCAGTACTTC. The rearrangement links TRBV6-5 to TRBJ2-7, with 10 bases identical to TRBD2. The V segment lost 5 bases and the J segment 0 bases; nucleotides outside the gene matches: 1. Germline V CDR1 and CDR2: MNHEY, SVGAGI. The length of the CDR3 is 14 residues.

V usage is TRBV15 and J usage is TRBJ2-5; D uncertain. The CDR3 is 14 residues long. V was trimmed by 0 bases and J by 5 bases, leaving 10 bases between them. Germline V gives CDR1 LNHNV, CDR2 YYDKDF (reference sequence). The CDR3 DNA is TGTGCCACCAGCAGAGAAGGGTTGGGGGAGACCCAGTACTTC. As protein: CATSREGLGETQYF.

The CDR3 DNA reads as TGTGCCAGCTCACCACTGCCAGGGACCGAGCAGTACTTC. This encodes CASSPLPGTEQYF. The chain carries TRBV18 and TRBJ2-7; tentatively, D is TRBD1 or TRBD2 (5 bases each). Trimming removed 1 base at V and 6 bases at J, with 10 bases between. The CDR3 has 13 residues. Germline V lookup: CDR1 KGHSH, CDR2 LQKENI.

The V call is TRBV6-5, the J call TRBJ2-5, with 7 bases lining up with TRBD2. V shed 6 bases, J shed 1 base, and the junction held 5 bases outside the gene matches. Per germline, CDR1 MNHEY and CDR2 SVGAGI. The CDR3 is 14 residues long. CDR3 sequence (DNA): TGTGCCAGCAGGCGTGGGAGGGGCCAAGAGACCCAGTACTTC. Protein sequence: CASRRGRGQETQYF.

The genes are TRBV15 and TRBJ1-1; the match to TRBD1 covers 8 bases. CDR1 LNHNV and CDR2 YYDKDF come from the germline V gene (reference sequence). The CDR3 length is 14 residues. V was pared by 3 bases and J by 4 bases, with 4 bases of the junction left unmatched. CDR3 DNA sequence: TGTGCCACCAGCAGGGACAGGGAAGGCACTGAAGCTTTCTTT. Protein sequence: CATSRDREGTEAFF.

V and J are TRBV18 and TRBJ2-7; tentative D call: TRBD1 (6 bases). The CDR3 contains 15 residues. V lost 3 bases and J lost 0, with 12 bases in between. Germline CDR1 is KGHSH and CDR2 is LQKENI. This chain's CDR3 is CASSPAVGGSYEQYF. CDR3 DNA sequence: TGTGCCAGCTCACCGGCCGTAGGGGGCTCCTACGAGCAGTACTTC.

The chain links TRBV5-6 to TRBJ2-7; a possible D gene is TRBD2 (5 bases). This CDR3 comprises 14 residues. Germline loops: CDR1 SGHDT, CDR2 YYEEEE. Trimming removed 2 bases at V and 5 bases at J, with 14 bases between. CDR3 in amino acids: CASSFEGSGDEQYF. CDR3 sequence (DNA): TGTGCCAGCAGCTTTGAGGGTAGTGGCGACGAGCAGTACTTC.

On this clone: The same CDR3 arises from other DNA sequences in this sample as well. The chain couples TRBV19 to TRBJ1-1, with D hard to call. There are 13 residues in the CDR3. The germline CDR1 and CDR2 sequences are LNHDA and SQIVND (reference sequence). V was pared by 2 bases and J by 1 base, with 5 bases between. The CDR3 region is CASSISENTEAFF. The CDR3 coding sequence is TGTGCCAGTAGTATATCAGAGAACACTGAAGCTTTCTTT.

The chain links TRBV4-3 to TRBJ1-2; 8 bases map to TRBD1. The CDR3 is made up of 15 amino acids. J gave up 8 bases and V 1 base, and 9 bases lay outside the gene matches. CDR1 is LGHNA and CDR2 is YSLEER in the germline V gene. In nucleotides, the CDR3 is TGCGCCAGCAGCCAAGCCTGGACAGGGATGGGAGGCTACACCTTC. This gives the protein CASSQAWTGMGGYTF.

The J gene is TRBJ2-1, the V gene TRBV7-8; 8 nucleotides match TRBD2. Trimming at V came to 5 bases and at J to 9 bases, leaving 18 bases not matched to a gene. Germline assignment: CDR1 SGHVS and CDR2 FQNEAQ. This CDR3 has 17 amino acids. CDR3 amino acids: CASSPRAGGTYNVEQFF. The CDR3 nucleotides read TGTGCCAGCAGCCCGCGCGCGGGGGGCACGTACAATGTTGAGCAGTTCTTC.

This clone occurred once. The chain carries TRBV6-1 and TRBJ1-1, with D perhaps matching TRBD1 (6 bases). The CDR3 is made up of 14 amino acids. V lost 3 bases and J 5 bases, leaving 13 bases between the germline ends. Germline V gene data show CDR1 as MNHNS and CDR2 as SASEGT. CDR3 nucleotide sequence: TGTGCCAGCAGTGAGAACAGGGAGAGGACTGAAGCTTTCTTT. Residues: CASSENRERTEAFF.

This sequence joins TRBV27 and TRBJ1-2; tentative D call: TRBD1 (6 bases). V was cut by 8 bases and J by 4 bases, with 8 bases left in between. CDR1 and CDR2 from the germline V gene are MNHEY and SMNVEV (reference sequence). CDR3 length: 11 amino acids. CDR3 sequence: CASGRGYGYTF. The DNA for the CDR3 is TGTGCCAGCGGCAGGGGCTATGGCTACACCTTC.

In its sample, this clone was seen a few times. The rearrangement links TRBV7-9 to TRBJ2-5, with D unresolved. Trimming removed 0 bases from V and 4 bases from J, with 0 bases in between. The V gene's germline CDR1 is SEHNR and CDR2 FQNEAQ (reference sequence). There are 11 residues in the CDR3. In nucleotides, the CDR3 is TGTGCCAGCAGCTTAGCAGAGACCCAGTACTTC. Amino acids: CASSLAETQYF.

The genes are TRBV11-1 and TRBJ2-7, with a tentative D call TRBD2 (6 bases). Germline assignment: CDR1 SGHAT and CDR2 FQDESV (reference sequence). Between the trimmed V and J ends, which lost 5 bases and 2 bases, there was a span of 19 bases. The CDR3 spans 16 residues. The CDR3 region is CASSPVGGKKTYEQYF. CDR3 DNA sequence: TGTGCCAGCAGCCCAGTCGGGGGAAAGAAGACCTACGAGCAGTACTTC.

This chain joins TRBV5-5 and TRBJ1-5; weak D call: TRBD1 (5 bases). V lost 0 bases to trimming and J lost 4 bases, with 8 bases between them. In germline, CDR1 is SGHKS, CDR2 YYEKEE (reference sequence). The CDR3 has 14 amino acids. The CDR3 nucleotides read TGTGCCAGCAGCTTGGCCGGGGGTAATCAGCCCCAGCATTTT. This gives the protein CASSLAGGNQPQHF.

This clone was counted at least ten times. V is TRBV18 and J is TRBJ2-7, with D maybe TRBD2 (6 bases). The germline V gene encodes CDR1 KGHSH and CDR2 LQKENI. This CDR3 contains 13 residues. V was trimmed by 3 bases and J by 6 bases, leaving 12 bases between them. The CDR3 is CASSPERVGEQYF. The CDR3 bases are TGTGCCAGCTCACCCGAGCGGGTTGGCGAGCAGTACTTC.

The rearrangement links TRBV20-1 to TRBJ1-2; D not resolved. Germline-derived CDR1 and CDR2 are DFQATT and SNEGSKA (reference sequence). Trimming removed 1 base from V and 8 bases from J, with 8 bases in between. This CDR3 has 11 residues. This CDR3 is CSARVGVGYTF. As DNA, the CDR3 is TGCAGTGCTAGAGTCGGGGTAGGCTACACCTTC.

V usage is TRBV7-9 and J usage is TRBJ1-2, with TRBD1 matching over 8 bases. Trimming removed 3 bases from V and 7 bases from J; junction bases left unmatched: 13. The CDR3 totals 16 residues. Germline values: CDR1 SEHNR, CDR2 FQNEAQ (reference sequence). The CDR3 here is CASSFGMSDRAAGYTF. The DNA for the CDR3 is TGTGCCAGCAGCTTCGGAATGTCGGACAGGGCGGCTGGCTACACCTTC.

The chain links TRBV28 to TRBJ1-3, with D maybe TRBD1 (5 bases). Germline values: CDR1 MDHEN, CDR2 SYDVKM. V lost 10 bases to trimming and J lost 1 base, with 17 bases between them. The CDR3 is 15 residues long. The CDR3 here is CATSSPEGSGNTIYF. The DNA of the CDR3 is TGTGCCACATCGTCCCCGGAGGGGTCTGGAAACACCATATATTTT. Looking up the rest from reference TRBV28 and TRBJ1-3 gives the full variable domain: DVKVTQSSRYLVKRTGEKVFLECVQDMDHENMFWYRQDPGLGLRLIYFSYDVKMKEKGDIPEGYSVSREKKERFSLILESASTNQTSMYLCATSSPEGSGNTIYFGEGSWLTVV.

V usage is TRBV27 and J usage is TRBJ2-4, with a tentative D call TRBD1 (6 bases). This CDR3 has 17 amino acids. V was pared by 5 bases and J by 0 bases, with 17 bases between. The germline gives CDR1 MNHEY, CDR2 SMNVEV (reference sequence). CDR3 region: CASSPWTAEPAKNIQYF. CDR3 sequence (DNA): TGTGCCAGCAGTCCCTGGACAGCCGAACCAGCCAAAAACATTCAGTACTTC.

This chain connects TRBV11-3 to TRBJ2-7; unclear D gene. The CDR3 is 13 residues long. V lost 3 bases and J 1 base, leaving 7 bases between the germline ends. From germline, CDR1 is SGHNT and CDR2 YENEEA. CDR3 DNA: TGTGCCAGCAGCTTTGGGCCTTCCTACGAGCAGTACTTC. Translating gives CASSFGPSYEQYF.

This clone was detected a few times. The chain uses TRBV25-1 and TRBJ2-7, with D possibly called TRBD1 or TRBD2 (5 bases each). CDR3 size: 16 residues. Trimming took 2 bases from V and 2 from J, leaving 16 bases between them. Germline V gives CDR1 MGHDK, CDR2 SYGVNS. The CDR3 region is CASSERDGLSTYEQYF. The CDR3 DNA sequence: TGTGCCAGCAGTGAACGGGACGGCCTTTCCACCTACGAGCAGTACTTC.